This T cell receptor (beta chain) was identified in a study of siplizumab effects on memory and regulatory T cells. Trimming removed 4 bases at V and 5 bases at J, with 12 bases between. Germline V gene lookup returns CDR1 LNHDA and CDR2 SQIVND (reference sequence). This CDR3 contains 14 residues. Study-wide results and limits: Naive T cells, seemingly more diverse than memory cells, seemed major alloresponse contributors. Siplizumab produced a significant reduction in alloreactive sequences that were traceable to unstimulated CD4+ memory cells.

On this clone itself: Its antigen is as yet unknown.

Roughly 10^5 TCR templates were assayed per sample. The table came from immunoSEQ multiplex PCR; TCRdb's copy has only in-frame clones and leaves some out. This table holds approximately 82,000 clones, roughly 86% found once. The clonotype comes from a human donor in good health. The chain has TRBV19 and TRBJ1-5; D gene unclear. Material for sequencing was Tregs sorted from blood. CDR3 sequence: CASSTLGSHQPQHF. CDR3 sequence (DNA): TGTGCCAGTAGTACCCTGGGATCTCATCAGCCCCAGCATTTT.